Each of the 21 T cell receptor beta chains below was sequenced from the same sample in a study of T cells in Graves' hyperthyroidism and ophthalmopathy (dated by TCRdb to the late 2010s). Receptor libraries were prepared by multiplex PCR. Instrument on record: Illumina HiSeq 2000. TCR beta CDR3 regions were amplified from RNA transcripts. The TCR CDR3 was subjected to a first round of RT-PCR using the HTBI primer set and the Qiagen OneStep RT-PCR kit. TCRdb ran its own pipeline on the public reads, namely fastp trimming at Q25 and MiXCR clone calling, and kept in-frame beta chains. Under each unique CDR3 protein, matching rows form one entry showing the most common genes and DNA. In this sample the table shows about 380,000 distinct CDR3 sequences, 18% of which occur a single time. 40% of the sample is taken by the ten largest. The sample was blood. All receptors come from a young man with Graves' ophthalmopathy.

This clonotype was counted at least ten times. The chain employs TRBV27 and TRBJ1-1; the D gene is possibly TRBD1 (5 bases). CDR1 and CDR2 (germline): MNHEY, SMNVEV (reference sequence). The V end lost 6 bases, the J end lost 1 base, and 9 bases lay between the germline ends. This CDR3 region has 13 residues. DNA for the CDR3: TGTGCCAGCAGAGACGACAGGAACACTGAAGCTTTCTTT. Its protein is CASRDDRNTEAFF.

Many counts were recorded for this clonotype. V gene TRBV7-9 combines with J gene TRBJ2-7; 9 bases are a match to TRBD1. Germline V lookup: CDR1 SEHNR, CDR2 FQNEAQ (reference sequence). The ends lost 4 bases at V and 7 bases at J; junction bases unmatched: 14. This CDR3 region has 16 residues. In DNA, the CDR3 is TGTGCCAGCAGCTCCGAATTACCGGGACAGGGAAAAGAGCAGTACTTC. It specifies CASSSELPGQGKEQYF.

There are a few counts of this clonotype. The V gene is TRBV6-1, the J gene TRBJ1-2; weak D call: TRBD1 (6 bases). The CDR3 covers 17 residues. Germline CDR1 reads MNHNS; CDR2 reads SASEGT. V shed 6 bases and J shed 6 bases, with 26 bases lying between them. CDR3 region: CASRVNLGTARGDGYTF. Written as DNA, the CDR3 is TGTGCCAGCAGGGTCAACCTAGGGACGGCGAGGGGGGATGGCTACACCTTC.

There are many counts of this clonotype. The chain couples TRBV7-9 to TRBJ2-1; 12 nucleotides align to TRBD2. The CDR3 has 21 residues. The V gene's germline CDR1 is SEHNR and CDR2 FQNEAQ (reference sequence). V dropped 6 bases and J dropped 0; count of bases not matched to a gene: 18. This CDR3 is CASSRDSSGGALFSSYNEQFF. The DNA for the CDR3 is TGTGCCAGCAGTCGGGACTCTAGCGGGGGGGCCCTTTTTAGCTCCTACAATGAGCAGTTCTTC.

This clonotype was recorded many times. The chain recombines TRBV2 with TRBJ1-1; 10 nucleotides align to TRBD1. The CDR3 has 13 amino acids. V lost 9 bases, J lost 5 bases, and 6 bases stayed unmatched. Germline V gene lookup returns CDR1 SNHLY and CDR2 FYNNEI. The DNA for the CDR3 is TGTGCCAGTCATGGGGACAGGGGTACTGAAGCTTTCTTT. Residues: CASHGDRGTEAFF. Complete variable domain (other parts from reference TRBV2 and TRBJ1-1): EPEVTQTPSHQVTQMGQEVILRCVPISNHLYFYWYRQILGQKVEFLVSFYNNEISEKSEIFDDQFSVERPDGSNFTLKIRSTKLEDSAMYFCASHGDRGTEAFFGQGTRLTVV.

In its sample, this clonotype was seen a few times. At one boundary the junction diverges from the germline segment, which might be a read error. The chain carries TRBV6-4 and TRBJ1-5; D call uncertain. The germline CDR1 and CDR2 sequences are MRHNA and SNTAGT. The CDR3 totals 14 residues. The CDR3 region has the DNA TGCGCCAGCAGTGATTCTGTGGGCAATCAGCCCCAGCATTTT. Translated: CASSDSVGNQPQHF.

This clonotype was observed many times. The J gene is TRBJ1-2, the V gene TRBV7-9; 7 nucleotides align to TRBD1. Germline values: CDR1 SEHNR, CDR2 FQNEAQ (reference sequence). The CDR3 loop spans 13 amino acids. Trimming took 5 bases from V and 6 from J; bases not matched to a gene: 6. The CDR3 DNA is TGTGCCAGCAGCCCGACAGGGAGAGATGGCTACACCTTC. It codes for CASSPTGRDGYTF. Complete variable domain (other parts from reference TRBV7-9 and TRBJ1-2): DTGVSQNPRHKITKRGQNVTFRCDPISEHNRLYWYRQTLGQGPEFLTYFQNEAQLEKSRLLSDRFSAERPKGSFSTLEIQRTEQGDSAMYLCASSPTGRDGYTFGSGTRLTVV.

This clonotype was counted at least ten times. The V gene is TRBV12-3 or TRBV12-4, the J gene TRBJ2-3; 13 positions match TRBD2. Trimming removed 8 bases from V and 2 bases from J; junction bases left unmatched: 1. The CDR3 is made up of 14 amino acids. The CDR3 loop is CASGLAGVTDTQYF. The CDR3 coding sequence is TGTGCCAGCGGACTAGCGGGGGTCACAGATACGCAGTATTTT.

In this sample, this clonotype turned up many times. The chain is built from TRBV10-2 and TRBJ1-1; TRBD1 matches at 9 bases. Trimming removed 6 bases from V and 1 base from J; junction bases left unmatched: 3. This CDR3 spans 14 amino acids. Germline assignment: CDR1 WSHSY and CDR2 SAAADI. The CDR3: CASRPGQGNTEAFF. For the CDR3, the DNA is TGCGCCAGCAGGCCGGGACAGGGGAACACTGAAGCTTTCTTT.

This clonotype showed up just a few times. This rearrangement joins TRBV7-9 to TRBJ2-7, with a weak D call TRBD1 (5 bases). This CDR3 has 9 amino acids. V shed 8 bases and J shed 7 bases, with 6 bases lying between them. Germline V lookup: CDR1 SEHNR, CDR2 FQNEAQ (reference sequence). CDR3 amino acids: CASGQEQYF. DNA of the CDR3: TGTGCCAGCGGACAAGAGCAGTACTTC.

The V call is TRBV6-5, the J call TRBJ2-6; possibly TRBD2 for D (7 bases). Germline-derived CDR1 and CDR2 are MNHEY and SVGAGI. The V end was cut by 8 bases, the J end by 2 bases, with 19 bases between. The CDR3 extends over 17 amino acids. The DNA for the CDR3 is TGTGCCAGCGTTCGGGGAGGGGGGGCTCCTGGGGCCAACGTCCTGACTTTC. Translated, it gives CASVRGGGAPGANVLTF.

The table lists this clonotype with many counts. The V and J genes are TRBV7-8 and TRBJ2-7; D is undetermined. Germline CDR1 and CDR2: SGHVS and FQNEAQ. CDR3 size: 15 residues. V lost 2 bases to trimming and J lost 0 bases, with 11 bases between them. The CDR3 loop reads CASSLIRASSYEQYF. CDR3 nucleotide sequence: TGTGCCAGCAGCTTAATTCGAGCCAGCTCCTACGAGCAGTACTTC.

This clonotype was seen ten or more times. CDR3 loop: CASSKGYQPQHF. CDR3 DNA: TGTGCCAGCAGTAAAGGCTATCAGCCCCAGCATTTT. The chain employs TRBV7-2 and TRBJ1-5; D remains unclear. Germline loops: CDR1 SGHTA, CDR2 FQGNSA. Deletions cut 6 bases from V and 5 bases from J, with 8 bases between. This CDR3 region has 12 residues.

Turning to this clonotype: A read error may explain this, as a much larger clone is one base away. The chain is built from TRBV11-2 and TRBJ2-7; the D gene is possibly TRBD1 (5 bases). CDR1 SGHAT and CDR2 FQNNGV come from the germline V gene. The length of the CDR3 is 14 residues. V lost 8 bases to trimming and J lost 3 bases, with 17 bases between them. In DNA form, the CDR3 reads TGTGCCAGCGGCGCACGACAGAGTGACTACGAGCAGTACTTC. It yields the protein CASGARQSDYEQYF. Together with reference TRBV11-2 and TRBJ2-7, the CDR3 gives the full variable domain: EAGVAQSPRYKIIEKRQSVAFWCNPISGHATLYWYQQILGQGPKLLIQFQNNGVVDDSQLPKDRFSAERLKGVDSTLKIQPAKLEDSAVYLCASGARQSDYEQYFGPGTRLTVT.

This clonotype occurred a few times. The chain uses TRBV5-8 and TRBJ2-5, with a tentative D call TRBD1 (7 bases). The germline V and J ends were trimmed by 1 base and 2 bases, with 15 bases remaining between them. The germline CDR1 and CDR2 sequences are SGHTS and YDEGEE. CDR3 length: 16 residues. Here the CDR3 reads CASSLLGRGDQETQYF. The CDR3 DNA sequence: TGTGCCAGCAGCTTGTTGGGCAGGGGGGATCAAGAGACCCAGTACTTC.

Concerning this clonotype: It may be a read error: a sequence one base away is much more abundant. This rearrangement joins TRBV13 to TRBJ2-5; either TRBD1 or TRBD2 may fit D (5 bases each). Germline CDR1 is PRHDT and CDR2 is FYEKMQ (reference sequence). CDR3 size: 13 residues. CDR3 DNA sequence: TGTGCCTGCAGCTTATCTGGGCTGGGGGCCCAGTACTTC. This gives the protein CACSLSGLGAQYF.

This clonotype was counted at least ten times. V usage is TRBV11-2 and J usage is TRBJ2-3; unclear D gene. V was pared by 5 bases and J by 8 bases, with 8 bases between. Germline V CDR1 and CDR2: SGHAT, FQNNGV. The CDR3 length is 11 residues. CDR3 sequence: CASSVYATQYF. The CDR3 DNA is TGTGCCAGCAGCGTATATGCTACGCAGTATTTT.

This clonotype was picked up a small number of times. The chain carries TRBV7-8 and TRBJ1-5; D possibly corresponds to TRBD1 (6 bases). In germline, CDR1 is SGHVS, CDR2 FQNEAQ. V was shortened by 2 bases and J by 5 bases, with 13 bases between the two germline ends. The CDR3 length is 15 residues. CDR3 in DNA: TGTGCCAGCAGCTTACCTGGGGCAGGGGATCAGCCCCAGCATTTT. Its protein product is CASSLPGAGDQPQHF.

The chain carries TRBV6-4 and TRBJ1-6; D call uncertain. With 3 bases removed from V and 5 bases from J, the gap between germline ends came to 8 bases. This CDR3 is 14 amino acids long. Germline CDR1 reads MRHNA; CDR2 reads SNTAGT. CDR3 in DNA: TGTGCCAGCAGTGAGGACGGTAATAATTCACCCCTCCACTTT. Its protein is CASSEDGNNSPLHF.

This clonotype was recorded many times. This rearrangement joins TRBV20-1 to TRBJ1-4; no reliable D call. The V gene's germline CDR1 is DFQATT and CDR2 SNEGSKA (reference sequence). The CDR3 has 14 amino acids. V was cut by 6 bases and J by 0 bases, with 11 bases left in between. This chain's CDR3 is CSASSETTNEKLFF. In DNA, the CDR3 is TGCAGTGCCAGCTCCGAGACAACTAATGAAAAACTGTTTTTT.

This clonotype has only a few counts. The rearrangement links TRBV12-5 to TRBJ2-2; 7 nucleotides align to TRBD2. Germline lookup yields CDR1 LGHNT and CDR2 FRNRAP. The V gene end was trimmed by 6 bases and the J gene end by 2 bases; junction bases not matched to a gene: 6. There are 15 residues in the CDR3. The CDR3, as DNA: TGTGCTAGTGGGGTGGGGGGGGTAAACACCGGGGAGCTGTTTTTT. As protein: CASGVGGVNTGELFF.